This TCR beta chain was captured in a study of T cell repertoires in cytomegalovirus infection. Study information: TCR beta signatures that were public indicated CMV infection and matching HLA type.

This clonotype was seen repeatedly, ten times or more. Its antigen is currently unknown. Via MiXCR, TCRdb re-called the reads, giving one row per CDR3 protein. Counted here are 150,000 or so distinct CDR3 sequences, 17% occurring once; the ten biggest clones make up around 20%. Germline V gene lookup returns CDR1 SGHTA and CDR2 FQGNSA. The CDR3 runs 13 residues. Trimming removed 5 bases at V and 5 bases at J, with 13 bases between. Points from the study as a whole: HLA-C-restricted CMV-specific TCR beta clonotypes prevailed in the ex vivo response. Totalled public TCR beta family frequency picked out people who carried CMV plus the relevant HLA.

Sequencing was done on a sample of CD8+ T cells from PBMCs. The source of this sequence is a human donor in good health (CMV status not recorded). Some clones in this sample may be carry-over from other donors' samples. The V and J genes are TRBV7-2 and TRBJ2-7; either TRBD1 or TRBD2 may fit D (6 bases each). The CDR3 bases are TGTGCCAGCAGCCCAACGGGGGCCCACGAGCAGTACTTC. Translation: CASSPTGAHEQYF.